This TCR beta chain derives from a study of blood T cells in healthy people across ages. In each sample, at least 6.5 million PBMCs were isolated. The CDR3 length is 13 residues. V was shortened by 3 bases and J by 10 bases, with 13 bases between the two germline ends. Alongside a J-beta primer mix, a sample-barcoded 5' primer served in a second PCR lasting 7 to 11 cycles. TCRdb fed the 5' RACE reads into MiXCR, producing one record per CDR3 protein. Of fewer than 750,000 distinct CDR3 sequences in the sample, roughly half are singletons; the top ten hold approximately 12%. This sequence joins TRBV12-3 or TRBV12-4 and TRBJ2-1; D is perhaps TRBD1 or TRBD2 (5 bases each). Material for sequencing was blood. The origin of this receptor is an elderly woman in good health. The DNA of the CDR3 is TGTGCCAGCAGTTTCGGGACCGCTCCGGAGCAGTTCTTC. Amino acids: CASSFGTAPEQFF.